Shown below are 5 T cell receptor beta chains from a single sample sequenced in a study of T cells in women clearing cervical HPV infection. Some clones are missing from TCRdb's copy, which holds only in-frame ones; the method was immunoSEQ multiplex PCR. This specimen shows about 39,000 clones; the ten leading clones hold around 5.8%. What was sequenced was blood buffy coat. These receptors were collected from a woman between 18 and 75 years old with a cervical HPV16 infection that either progressed to CIN3+ or cleared (not recorded which).

A word on this clone: Coverage ceases 3 residues before the CDR3 finishes, and the germline J gene fills in the end. Other DNA sequences in the same sample also yield this CDR3. The rearrangement joins TRBV18 to TRBJ1-1, with TRBD1 identical over 8 bases. The V gene end was trimmed by 4 bases and the J gene end by 1 base; junction bases not matched to a gene: 11. In germline, CDR1 is KGHSH, CDR2 LQKENI. The CDR3 runs to 17 residues. The CDR3 DNA, read in part, is TGTGCCAGCTCACAATTACGCCTGGGACAGGCGAACACTGAA. It is translated as CASSQLRLGQANTE. The CDR3, in full, reads CASSQLRLGQANTEAFF.

About this clone itself: With the read ending 3 residues before the CDR3 end, the germline J gene is used to fill in that end. V gene TRBV6-4 combines with J gene TRBJ2-7; 9 bases line up with TRBD2. Germline V CDR1 and CDR2: MRHNA, SNTAGT. The ends lost 3 bases at V and 2 bases at J; junction bases unmatched: 8. This CDR3 contains 16 residues. The CDR3 here is CASSEQGLASTYEQYF. CDR3 DNA, as far as it was read: TGTGCCAGCAGTGAGCAAGGACTAGCGTCGACCTACGAG.

As regards this clone: The read gets to within 3 residues of the CDR3 end, and the germline J gene fills in the rest. J is TRBJ2-1 and V is TRBV2; 10 bases are shared with TRBD2. Germline V gives CDR1 SNHLY, CDR2 FYNNEI. This CDR3 spans 15 amino acids. The V and J ends lost 5 bases and 1 base, in that order; junction bases with no gene match: 2. The covered CDR3 bases are TGTGCCAGCAGTCCGGGACTAGCGTCCTACAATGAG. This gives the protein CASSPGLASYNE. The entire CDR3 protein reads CASSPGLASYNEQFF.

On this clone itself: The read stops 3 residues short of the end of the CDR3; the missing end is completed from the germline J gene. V and J are TRBV7-9 and TRBJ2-3; D is possibly TRBD1 (6 bases). Trimming took off 3 bases at V and 4 bases at J, with 8 bases between the two ends. This CDR3 is built from 13 residues. Germline assignment: CDR1 SEHNR and CDR2 FQNEAQ (reference sequence). The CDR3: CASSFKGADTQYF. Incomplete CDR3 DNA: TGTGCCAGCAGCTTTAAGGGGGCAGATACG.

CDR3 DNA, as far as it was read: TGTGCCTGCCCCAGAGGGGGAATGATTTTGTCGAACACTGAA. This encodes CACPRGGMILSNTE. The entire CDR3 reads CACPRGGMILSNTEAFF. The rearrangement links TRBV27 to TRBJ1-1, with D perhaps matching TRBD1 (6 bases). The CDR3 end is not reached by the read, which stops 3 residues before it; the germline J gene fills it in. V lost 11 bases to trimming and J lost 1 base, with 26 bases between them. There are 17 residues in the CDR3. The V gene's germline CDR1 is MNHEY and CDR2 SMNVEV (reference sequence).